The 12 T cell receptor beta chains reported below all come from one sample, sequenced in a study of cytomegalovirus exposure and HLA in healthy donors. A multiplex PCR was run with 60 Vbeta primers and 13 Jbeta primers. TCRdb's table, derived via immunoSEQ multiplex PCR, lists solely in-frame clones and lacks some. This sample has 150,000 to 200,000 clones, with roughly 70% found just once. The sample comprised PBMCs. These receptors were collected from a male donor in good health and CMV-seronegative.

This chain connects TRBV2 to TRBJ1-1, with TRBD1 identical over 10 bases. The CDR3 has 15 amino acids. After removal of 3 bases from V and 5 bases from J, the junction contained 6 bases not matched to a gene. Per germline, CDR1 SNHLY and CDR2 FYNNEI. CDR3 in DNA: TGTGCCAGCAGTGAGGGGACAGGGGTAAGGACTGAAGCTTTCTTT. Translating gives CASSEGTGVRTEAFF.

A few counts support this clone. This sequence joins TRBV28 and TRBJ2-5; 10 nucleotides agree with TRBD2. V trimming: 6 bases; J trimming: 1 base; junction bases outside the gene matches: 5. CDR3 length equals 15 residues. Germline values: CDR1 MDHEN, CDR2 SYDVKM. The CDR3 region is CASRTGTSAQETQYF. CDR3 coding DNA: TGTGCCAGCAGGACGGGGACTAGCGCCCAAGAGACCCAGTACTTC. The full variable domain, completed using reference TRBV28 and TRBJ2-5, is DVKVTQSSRYLVKRTGEKVFLECVQDMDHENMFWYRQDPGLGLRLIYFSYDVKMKEKGDIPEGYSVSREKKERFSLILESASTNQTSMYLCASRTGTSAQETQYFGPGTRLLVL.

J is TRBJ1-2 and V is TRBV6-5, with D perhaps matching TRBD1 (5 bases). This CDR3 contains 12 residues. With 7 bases removed from V and 4 bases from J, the gap between germline ends came to 10 bases. Germline CDR1 and CDR2: MNHEY and SVGAGI. The CDR3 is CASTQRGYGYTF. CDR3 nucleotide sequence: TGTGCCAGCACCCAAAGGGGCTATGGCTACACCTTC.

V is TRBV7-2 and J is TRBJ1-3; D perhaps matches TRBD1 (6 bases). CDR1 and CDR2 (germline): SGHTA, FQGNSA. The CDR3 runs 15 residues. Trimming removed 4 bases at V and 3 bases at J, with 13 bases between. The CDR3 nucleotides are TGTGCCAGCAGCTCAACAGGGATAAGTGGAAACACCATATATTTT. Protein: CASSSTGISGNTIYF.

This chain joins TRBV18 and TRBJ1-1, with D possibly TRBD1 on 5 matching bases. The V and J ends lost 4 bases and 0 bases respectively, with 12 bases between them. This CDR3 has 15 residues. CDR1 is KGHSH, CDR2 LQKENI, per germline. CDR3 sequence: CASSLSTDLNTEAFF. The CDR3 nucleotides are TGTGCCAGCTCACTTTCGACAGACTTGAACACTGAAGCTTTCTTT.

This clone appeared a few times. V gene TRBV19 combines with J gene TRBJ2-7; D possibly corresponds to TRBD2 (5 bases). Germline V gives CDR1 LNHDA, CDR2 SQIVND (reference sequence). There are 14 residues in the CDR3. The V end lost 6 bases, the J end lost 4 bases, and 16 bases lay between the germline ends. This chain's CDR3 is CASSPVGRSYEQYF. In nucleotides, the CDR3 is TGTGCCAGTAGCCCGGTAGGGAGAAGTTACGAGCAGTACTTC.

This sequence joins TRBV7-9 and TRBJ2-7; 14 bases align to TRBD2. V dropped 0 bases and J dropped 1; count of bases not matched to a gene: 8. Germline lookup yields CDR1 SEHNR and CDR2 FQNEAQ (reference sequence). This CDR3 is built from 19 residues. CDR3 sequence reads: CASSLAGGTSGSGSYEQYF. The DNA for the CDR3 is TGTGCCAGCAGCTTAGCAGGGGGGACTAGCGGGAGTGGATCCTACGAGCAGTACTTC.

V usage is TRBV7-6 and J usage is TRBJ2-1; 8 bases fit TRBD2. Losses at the gene ends were 5 bases for V and 3 bases for J; bases not matched to a gene: 9. CDR3 length: 16 residues. Germline CDR1 reads SGHVS; CDR2 reads FNYEAQ. CDR3 coding DNA: TGTGCCAGCAGCCTCGGGACTAGTGGGGGCTACAATGAGCAGTTCTTC. It encodes CASSLGTSGGYNEQFF.

V usage is TRBV6-6 and J usage is TRBJ1-1; perhaps TRBD1 as D (5 bases). CDR1 is MNHNY, CDR2 SVGAGI, per germline (reference sequence). V was cut by 8 bases and J by 6 bases, with 13 bases left in between. The CDR3 totals 12 residues. CDR3 coding DNA: TGTGCCAGCTCCCAGGGTTACGCTGAAGCTTTCTTT. It is translated as CASSQGYAEAFF.

This clone has only a few counts. The rearrangement joins TRBV21-1 to TRBJ1-2. TRBV21-1 corresponds to a pseudogene. CDR3 length: 14 amino acids. The CDR3: CASSKGHPEGGYTF. Written as DNA, the CDR3 is TGTGCCAGCAGCAAAGGTCATCCAGAGGGCGGCTACACCTTC.

The table lists this clone with a few counts. The CDR3 here is CASSSSENTEAFF. The CDR3 nucleotides read TGTGCCAGCAGCTCCTCAGAGAACACTGAAGCTTTCTTT. This sequence joins TRBV13 and TRBJ1-1; D is ambiguous. CDR1 PRHDT and CDR2 FYEKMQ come from the germline V gene (reference sequence). V was trimmed by 4 bases and J by 1 base, leaving 7 bases between them. There are 13 residues in the CDR3. The variable domain in full, completed from reference TRBV13 and TRBJ1-1, reads AAGVIQSPRHLIKEKRETATLKCYPIPRHDTVYWYQQGPGQDPQFLISFYEKMQSDKGSIPDRFSAQQFSDYHSELNMSSLELGDSALYFCASSSSENTEAFFGQGTRLTVV.

This clone has more than one count but fewer than ten. This chain joins TRBV2 and TRBJ1-1, with no clear D. The CDR3 sequence is 12 residues long. Trimming took 7 bases from V and 1 from J, leaving 7 bases between them. Per germline, CDR1 SNHLY and CDR2 FYNNEI. The DNA of the CDR3 is TGTGCCAGCAATCCCGGGAACACTGAAGCTTTCTTT. This encodes CASNPGNTEAFF.